One and the same sample provided the 11 T cell receptor beta chains below, sequenced in a study of blood T cell repertoires in COVID-19. The data were produced by immunoSEQ multiplex PCR, yet TCRdb's version contains in-frame clones alone and is incomplete. The sample has under 400,000 clones, 65% to 90% seen once; the top ten hold 4% to 5%. The sequenced sample was PBMCs or T cells enriched from blood (not recorded which). All receptors come from a woman in her thirties or forties with acute COVID-19.

V and J are TRBV4-1 and TRBJ2-6, with 9 bases lining up with TRBD2. Germline-derived CDR1 and CDR2 are MGHRA and YSYEKL. The CDR3 extends over 19 amino acids. The ends lost 4 bases at V and 0 bases at J; junction bases unmatched: 10. CDR3 sequence: CASSRVSRTSDSGANVLTF. In DNA form, the CDR3 reads TGCGCCAGCAGCCGGGTATCTAGGACTAGCGACTCTGGGGCCAACGTCCTGACTTTC.

This clone has only one observation. The V gene is TRBV11-2, the J gene TRBJ2-2; 7 bases are a match to TRBD1. The junction had 11 bases not matched to a gene; V was cut back by 0 bases and J by 4 bases. Looked up from germline, CDR1 is SGHAT and CDR2 is FQNNGV. CDR3 length: 18 residues. In DNA, the CDR3 is TGTGCCAGCAGCTTAGATCGTATTGGGGGACAGATCACCGGGGAGCTGTTTTTT. It is translated as CASSLDRIGGQITGELFF.

This sequence joins TRBV11-2 and TRBJ1-5; D is uncertain. The V end lost 1 base, the J end lost 0 bases, and 7 bases lay between the germline ends. Germline CDR1 is SGHAT and CDR2 is FQNNGV. The CDR3 totals 15 residues. The CDR3 DNA reads as TGTGCCAGCAGCTTAGGAGATTATAGCAATCAGCCCCAGCATTTT. Translating gives CASSLGDYSNQPQHF.

The gene calls are TRBV5-1 and TRBJ2-5, with 11 nucleotides matching TRBD2. The CDR3 is 18 amino acids. The ends lost 0 bases at V and 1 base at J; junction bases unmatched: 8. CDR1 SGHRS and CDR2 YFSETQ come from the germline V gene. DNA of the CDR3: TGCGCCAGCAGCTTGGTGGCTAGCGGGGGGCTGGTCCAAGAGACCCAGTACTTC. Translation: CASSLVASGGLVQETQYF.

This clone was counted between two and nine times. CDR3 region: CASSPSGSSYEQYF. The DNA of the CDR3 is TGTGCCAGCAGCCCTAGCGGGAGCTCCTACGAGCAGTACTTC. V usage is TRBV7-9 and J usage is TRBJ2-7; 10 bases map to TRBD2. Trimming cost V 5 bases and J 0 bases; bases outside gene matches: 1. Germline V gives CDR1 SEHNR, CDR2 FQNEAQ (reference sequence). The length of the CDR3 is 14 residues.

V gene TRBV18 combines with J gene TRBJ1-2, with D maybe TRBD1 (5 bases). Per germline, CDR1 KGHSH and CDR2 LQKENI. The length of the CDR3 is 14 residues. V was trimmed by 0 bases and J by 7 bases, leaving 12 bases between them. The CDR3 is CASSPPNGGGGYTF. The CDR3 DNA is TGTGCCAGCTCACCACCGAACGGGGGGGGTGGCTACACCTTC.

This sequence joins TRBV21-1 and TRBJ2-7; the D call in the table, TRBD1, was not verified against the DNA. TRBV21-1 is a pseudogene. This CDR3 is built from 16 residues. This CDR3 is CASSKGRDRWGYEQYF. The CDR3 bases are TGTGCCAGCAGCAAAGGCCGGGACAGATGGGGATACGAGCAGTACTTC.

The J gene is TRBJ1-5, the V gene TRBV19, with 8 bases fitting TRBD1. The CDR3 sequence is 15 residues long. V trimming: 7 bases; J trimming: 3 bases; junction bases outside the gene matches: 8. The germline V gene has CDR1 LNHDA and CDR2 SQIVND (reference sequence). The CDR3 nucleotides are TGTGCCAGTACCACCGGGACAGGACACAATCAGCCCCAGCATTTT. It codes for CASTTGTGHNQPQHF.

V is TRBV4-2 and J is TRBJ2-7, with 9 bases fitting TRBD2. Losses at the gene ends were 2 bases for V and 6 bases for J; bases not matched to a gene: 14. The V gene's germline CDR1 is LGHNA and CDR2 YNFKEQ. CDR3 length equals 17 residues. This chain's CDR3 is CASSQHSRAGGASEQYF. The CDR3 nucleotides are TGTGCCAGCAGCCAACATTCAAGGGCGGGGGGGGCCTCCGAGCAGTACTTC.

This clone was detected only once. The CDR3 bases are TGTGCCAGCAGCCCGACAGGTCTCTCCTACGAGCAGTACTTC. Translating it yields CASSPTGLSYEQYF. The rearrangement links TRBV7-2 to TRBJ2-7; D perhaps matches TRBD1 (6 bases). The CDR3 sequence is 14 residues long. Germline V gives CDR1 SGHTA, CDR2 FQGNSA. Trimming took off 5 bases at V and 0 bases at J, with 11 bases between the two ends.

V and J are TRBV4-3 and TRBJ2-2; 9 nucleotides line up with TRBD1. Unmatched junction bases numbered 2, after V lost 3 bases and J lost 0 bases. The germline V gene has CDR1 LGHNA and CDR2 YSLEER. This CDR3 is 16 amino acids long. The CDR3 DNA is TGCGCCAGCAGCCATGGACAGGGGCCGAACACCGGGGAGCTGTTTTTT. This encodes CASSHGQGPNTGELFF.